The clone carrying this T cell receptor (beta chain) has only a few counts. These data come from a study of OX40 agonist ivuxolimab in advanced cancers. Background on the study: Treatment received earlier with anti-PD-1, anti-PD-L1 or anti-CTLA-4 agents was allowed, and roughly 40% had some.

Assay: immunoSEQ multiplex PCR; the TCRdb copy retains only in-frame clones and omits some. Here the sample spans around 60,000 clones, approximately 90% being singletons. Trimming pared 4 bases from V and 2 bases from J, leaving 17 bases between. The CDR3 contains 16 residues. The V gene's germline CDR1 is SGHKS and CDR2 YYEKEE (reference sequence). Sequenced here: CD4+ or CD8+ T cells sorted from blood, sampled in a trial of the OX40 agonist ivuxolimab. The V call is TRBV5-5, the J call TRBJ2-3; tentative D call: TRBD2 (6 bases). The sequence was collected from an adult with an advanced solid tumor such as melanoma, head and neck, liver or kidney cancer. CDR3 nucleotides: TGTGCCAGCAGCCAAGAGCAGGGAGGCGTCACAGATACGCAGTATTTT. Amino acids: CASSQEQGGVTDTQYF.